A single sample is the source of the 20 T cell receptor beta chains below, sequenced in a study of CD8+ T cells in alopecia areata. Treatment noted: oral pan-JAK inhibitor, 5-10 mg twice daily. cDNA serving as the sequencing template came from extracted, reverse transcribed RNA. Method: immunoSEQ multiplex PCR; TCRdb's copy keeps in-frame clones and lacks some. The sample yields about 190,000 clones, around 60% seen once. Sample: CD4+ T cells sorted from blood, taken at week 4, from a patient treated with tofacitinib. All receptors come from a human donor with alopecia areata.

This clone has a handful of counts. The chain has TRBV7-2 and TRBJ2-3; TRBD2 is a possible D gene (6 bases). Germline CDR1 is SGHTA and CDR2 is FQGNSA. With 5 bases removed from V and 1 base from J, the gap between germline ends came to 16 bases. CDR3 length: 16 residues. The CDR3, as DNA: TGTGCCAGCAGCGGGGGTTGGGGGGTAGGCACAGATACGCAGTATTTT. Amino acids: CASSGGWGVGTDTQYF.

The sample holds a few counts of this clone. V usage is TRBV5-1 and J usage is TRBJ2-5, with 10 bases lining up with TRBD1. CDR3 length: 15 amino acids. CDR1 SGHRS and CDR2 YFSETQ come from the germline V gene. The V segment lost 4 bases and the J segment 4 bases; nucleotides outside the gene matches: 7. CDR3 in amino acids: CASSTGTGAGETQYF. The CDR3 nucleotides are TGCGCCAGCAGCACCGGGACAGGGGCAGGAGAGACCCAGTACTTC.

The rearrangement uses TRBV11-1 and TRBJ2-1; D is unresolved. The CDR3 sequence is 14 residues long. CDR1 is SGHAT, CDR2 FQDESV, per germline (reference sequence). V was shortened by 5 bases and J by 5 bases, with 13 bases between the two germline ends. CDR3 in DNA: TGTGCCAGCAGCCGTTCTGAGCCAAACAATGAGCAGTTCTTC. This translates into CASSRSEPNNEQFF.

The chain employs TRBV11-2 and TRBJ2-7; 7 positions match TRBD2. Per the germline V gene, CDR1 is SGHAT and CDR2 is FQNNGV. V trimming: 2 bases; J trimming: 4 bases; junction bases outside the gene matches: 5. This CDR3 spans 14 amino acids. In DNA, the CDR3 is TGTGCCAGCAGCTTAATTCCGGGAGGATACGAGCAGTACTTC. It translates to CASSLIPGGYEQYF.

This clone occurred once. The gene calls are TRBV19 and TRBJ1-2; tentative D call: TRBD1 (5 bases). Trimming removed 0 bases at V and 7 bases at J, with 9 bases between. CDR1 LNHDA and CDR2 SQIVND come from the germline V gene (reference sequence). CDR3 length: 13 residues. CDR3 in amino acids: CASSIDGTIGYTF. The CDR3 DNA reads as TGTGCCAGTAGTATAGACGGGACGATTGGCTACACCTTC.

This clone was observed a handful of times. The J gene is TRBJ2-7, the V gene TRBV4-1, with no clear D. The CDR3 contains 14 residues. Germline CDR1 MGHRA, CDR2 YSYEKL. Deletions cut 1 base from V and 9 bases from J, with 16 bases between. The CDR3, as DNA: TGCGCCAGCAGCCAAGGAGTCAGGAACACGGGGCAGTACTTC. It translates to CASSQGVRNTGQYF.

The chain links TRBV11-2 to TRBJ1-5; possibly TRBD1 for D (6 bases). The CDR3 is 14 residues long. CDR1 and CDR2 from the germline V gene are SGHAT and FQNNGV. The V and J ends lost 4 bases and 4 bases respectively, with 11 bases between them. The CDR3, as DNA: TGTGCCAGCAGCTCAAGGGGGGGGAATCAGCCCCAGCATTTT. Its protein is CASSSRGGNQPQHF.

The chain carries TRBV27 and TRBJ1-1; D unclear. Trimming took off 4 bases at V and 5 bases at J, with 20 bases between the two ends. Per germline, CDR1 MNHEY and CDR2 SMNVEV (reference sequence). The CDR3 totals 16 residues. Here the CDR3 reads CASSSSAVPQWTEAFF. DNA of the CDR3: TGTGCCAGCAGTTCGTCGGCGGTCCCTCAGTGGACTGAAGCTTTCTTT.

This clone has more than one count but fewer than ten. The genes are TRBV4-3 and TRBJ1-2, with 9 bases identical to TRBD1. CDR1 LGHNA and CDR2 YSLEER come from the germline V gene. The CDR3 contains 15 residues. V was pared by 1 base and J by 0 bases, with 0 bases of the junction left unmatched. This CDR3 reads CASSQGQGANYGYTF. The CDR3, as DNA: TGCGCCAGCAGCCAAGGACAGGGGGCTAACTATGGCTACACCTTC.

The CDR3 nucleotides read TGCGCCAGCAGCCTCCCACGAATGGATACGCAGTATTTT. As protein: CASSLPRMDTQYF. The chain couples TRBV5-1 to TRBJ2-3; D is ambiguous. CDR1 and CDR2 from the germline V gene are SGHRS and YFSETQ. V lost 4 bases and J 6 bases, leaving 12 bases between the germline ends. The CDR3 loop spans 13 amino acids.

The chain joins TRBV29-1 to TRBJ2-1; either TRBD1 or TRBD2 may fit D (5 bases each). Germline CDR1 is SQVTM and CDR2 is ANQGSEA. This CDR3 is built from 12 residues. Trimming cost V 3 bases and J 9 bases, with 12 bases left between them. CDR3 loop: CSVERGASEQFF. The CDR3 DNA reads as TGCAGCGTTGAGAGAGGGGCCAGTGAGCAGTTCTTC.

This sequence joins TRBV4-3 and TRBJ2-5; D is perhaps TRBD2 (6 bases). Germline CDR1 LGHNA, CDR2 YSLEER. Deletions cut 4 bases from V and 7 bases from J, with 13 bases between. CDR3 length: 13 amino acids. CDR3 nucleotides: TGCGCCAGCAGCCGGGGACTGCTGGGGACCCAGTACTTC. Translating gives CASSRGLLGTQYF.

The V gene is TRBV29-1, the J gene TRBJ2-3; 7 nucleotides line up with TRBD1. CDR1 SQVTM and CDR2 ANQGSEA come from the germline V gene. The ends lost 7 bases at V and 4 bases at J; junction bases unmatched: 8. The CDR3 contains 13 residues. This CDR3 is CSARNRGADTQYF. As DNA, the CDR3 is TGCAGCGCCCGGAACAGGGGCGCAGATACGCAGTATTTT.

The gene calls are TRBV20-1 and TRBJ2-5, with D hard to call. Per germline, CDR1 DFQATT and CDR2 SNEGSKA (reference sequence). With 3 bases removed from V and 5 bases from J, the gap between germline ends came to 7 bases. The CDR3 is made up of 11 amino acids. The CDR3 reads CSARIGETQYF. In DNA, the CDR3 is TGCAGTGCTAGGATCGGGGAGACCCAGTACTTC.

The chain combines TRBV15 with TRBJ2-4; perhaps TRBD2 as D (5 bases). From germline, CDR1 is LNHNV and CDR2 YYDKDF (reference sequence). With 3 bases removed from V and 8 bases from J, the gap between germline ends came to 11 bases. The CDR3 has 13 amino acids. As DNA, the CDR3 is TGTGCCACCAGCAGGACCCCGGGGTACATTCAGTACTTC. Translated: CATSRTPGYIQYF.

This clone was detected a few times. The V call is TRBV5-1, the J call TRBJ1-4; 11 nucleotides match TRBD1. The CDR3 consists of 16 residues. Germline loops: CDR1 SGHRS, CDR2 YFSETQ. V lost 5 bases and J lost 5; bases outside the gene matches: 8. In DNA, the CDR3 is TGCGCCAGCAGGTCGGGACAGGGGGTTCCAAATGAAAAACTGTTTTTT. This sequence encodes CASRSGQGVPNEKLFF. Full variable domain (outside the CDR3, taken from reference TRBV5-1 and TRBJ1-4): KAGVTQTPRYLIKTRGQQVTLSCSPISGHRSVSWYQQTPGQGLQFLFEYFSETQRNKGNFPGRFSGRQFSNSRSEMNVSTLELGDSALYLCASRSGQGVPNEKLFFGSGTQLSVL.

This sequence joins TRBV11-1 and TRBJ2-1; weak D call: TRBD1 (6 bases). Trimming pared 8 bases from V and 5 bases from J, leaving 22 bases between. The CDR3 length is 16 residues. In germline, CDR1 is SGHAT, CDR2 FQDESV (reference sequence). DNA of the CDR3: TGTGCCAGCCAGGACTTCAGGGGTTTTATAAACAATGAGCAGTTCTTC. It yields the protein CASQDFRGFINNEQFF.

CDR3 coding DNA: TGTGCCAGCAGCTTAGCGCAAGACACCATATATTTT. Translation gives CASSLAQDTIYF. This chain joins TRBV7-2 and TRBJ1-3, with D unresolved. V dropped 0 bases and J dropped 8 bases, with 5 bases sitting between them. Germline V CDR1 and CDR2: SGHTA, FQGNSA. The CDR3 loop spans 12 amino acids.

The CDR3 sequence is CSAQKNTEAFF. In DNA form, the CDR3 reads TGCAGCGCCCAGAAGAACACTGAAGCTTTCTTT. The rearrangement links TRBV29-1 to TRBJ1-1, with no clear D. CDR1 is SQVTM and CDR2 is ANQGSEA in the germline V gene. The V gene lost 7 bases and the J gene lost 1 base, with 7 bases spanning the gap. The length of the CDR3 is 11 residues.

The sample holds a few counts of this clone. V is TRBV7-9 and J is TRBJ1-1; 7 bases align to TRBD1. V shed 5 bases, J shed 3 bases, and the junction held 12 bases outside the gene matches. The CDR3 is 16 amino acids. Germline V gives CDR1 SEHNR, CDR2 FQNEAQ (reference sequence). The CDR3 nucleotides read TGTGCCAGCAGCCGACCCGGGACAGAGGGCCACACTGAAGCTTTCTTT. Translated, it gives CASSRPGTEGHTEAFF.